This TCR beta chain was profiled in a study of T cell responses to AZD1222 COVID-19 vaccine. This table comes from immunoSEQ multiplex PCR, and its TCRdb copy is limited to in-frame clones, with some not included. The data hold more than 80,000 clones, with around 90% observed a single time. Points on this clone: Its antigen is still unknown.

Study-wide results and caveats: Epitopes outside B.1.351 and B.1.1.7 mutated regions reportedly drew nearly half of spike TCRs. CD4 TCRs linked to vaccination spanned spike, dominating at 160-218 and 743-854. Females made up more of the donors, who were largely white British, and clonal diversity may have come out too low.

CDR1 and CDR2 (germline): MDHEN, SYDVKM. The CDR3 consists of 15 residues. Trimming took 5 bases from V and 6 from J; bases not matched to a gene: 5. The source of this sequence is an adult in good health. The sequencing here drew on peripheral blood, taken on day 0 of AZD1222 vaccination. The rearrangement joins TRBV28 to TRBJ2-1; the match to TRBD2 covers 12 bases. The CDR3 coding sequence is TGTGCCAGCAGTGGACTAGCGGGGTTCCCCAATGAGCAGTTCTTC. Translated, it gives CASSGLAGFPNEQFF.